Here is one TCR beta chain with its context. Its cognate antigen is unknown. The data derive from a study of radiotherapy plus CTLA-4 blockade in lung cancer. Generated by immunoSEQ multiplex PCR, the TCRdb table keeps only in-frame clones and is missing some. The profile covers 20,000 to 25,000 clones, with around 71% appearing a single time and around 3.1% taken by the ten largest. Points from the study as a whole: TCR clones originating in tumors grew in number in blood after radiotherapy plus ipilimumab. Reportedly, early blood T cell clone dynamics best predicted response, with interferon-beta.

The V gene's germline CDR1 is MGHDK and CDR2 SYGVNS. The CDR3 consists of 15 residues. V shed 6 bases and J 7 bases; nucleotides not matched to a gene: 12. This chain connects TRBV25-1 to TRBJ2-1, with TRBD2 matching 7 bases. The sample consisted of peripheral blood, taken from a patient treated with radiotherapy plus ipilimumab. The receptor comes from a human donor with non-small cell lung cancer whose response to radiotherapy plus ipilimumab could not be evaluated. CDR3 sequence reads: CASSPTSKRRNEQFF. In DNA form, the CDR3 reads TGTGCCAGCAGCCCGACTAGCAAGCGGAGGAATGAGCAGTTCTTC.